This T cell receptor beta chain came from a study of shared T cell receptors in the human thymus. Germline assignment: CDR1 LNHDA and CDR2 SQIVND (reference sequence). This CDR3 comprises 16 residues. V shed 3 bases, J shed 2 bases, and the junction held 6 bases outside the gene matches. The table came from immunoSEQ multiplex PCR; TCRdb's copy has only in-frame clones and leaves some out. The profile covers 640,000 or so clones, with around 87% appearing a single time and about 0.0094% taken by the ten largest. These data are also associated with another study on human thymus T cells. That source adds: Surgeons resected thymus tissue during corrective heart surgery. There appeared to be biased usage of V and J genes in thymic and blood repertoires. Related studies found that unrelated individuals share highly overlapping thymic repertoires.

V is TRBV19 and J is TRBJ1-5; 8 bases fit TRBD1. The source of this sequence is a boy younger than two with a congenital heart defect. Sequencing was carried out using thymocytes. In DNA form, the CDR3 reads TGTGCCAGTAGTATTCACCAGACAGGGGGCAATCAGCCCCAGCATTTT. Translated: CASSIHQTGGNQPQHF.